The sequence of this TCR beta chain was determined in a study of PD-L1 blockade in urothelial cancer. Study details: About 90% of the 29 patients were men who had bladder-origin urothelial cancer. The researchers analyzed blood 3 weeks (second dose) and 6 weeks after treatment start.

V dropped 0 bases and J dropped 6; count of bases not matched to a gene: 11. In germline, CDR1 is SGDLS, CDR2 YYNGEE. The CDR3 has 17 amino acids. Points on this clone: What it recognizes is unknown.

The time point was: peripheral blood 6 weeks after treatment start. The repertoire was sequenced with immunoSEQ multiplex PCR; TCRdb's copy has only in-frame clones and lacks some. In the table there are roughly 76,000 clones, roughly 90% of which are singletons. Whole-study findings and limits: In blood at 3 weeks, tumor-associated clones expanded more among patients with durable benefit.

Material: PBMCs, obtained around atezolizumab (anti-PD-L1) treatment. The chain is built from TRBV9 and TRBJ2-5; 10 bases map to TRBD2. The receptor was derived from a woman at least 80 years old with urothelial cancer. This chain's CDR3 is CASSVEASGSTGQTQYF. CDR3 nucleotide sequence: TGTGCCAGCAGCGTAGAGGCTAGCGGGAGTACGGGACAGACCCAGTACTTC.